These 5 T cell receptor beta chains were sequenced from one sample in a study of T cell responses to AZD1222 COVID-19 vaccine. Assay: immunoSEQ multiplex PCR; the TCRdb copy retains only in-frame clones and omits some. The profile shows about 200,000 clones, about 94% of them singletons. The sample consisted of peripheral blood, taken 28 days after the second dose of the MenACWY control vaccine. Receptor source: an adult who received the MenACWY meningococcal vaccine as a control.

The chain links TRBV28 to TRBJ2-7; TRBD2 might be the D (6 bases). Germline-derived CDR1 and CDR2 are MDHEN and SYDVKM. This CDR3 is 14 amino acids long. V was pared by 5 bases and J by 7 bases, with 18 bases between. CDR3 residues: CASSPTVGGREQYF. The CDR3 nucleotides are TGTGCCAGCAGTCCCACCGTGGGAGGTAGAGAGCAGTACTTC.

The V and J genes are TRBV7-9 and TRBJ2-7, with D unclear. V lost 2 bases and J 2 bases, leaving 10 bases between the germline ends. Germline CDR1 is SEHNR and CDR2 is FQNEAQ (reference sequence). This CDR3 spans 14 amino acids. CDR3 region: CASSLTYGPYEQYF. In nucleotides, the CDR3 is TGTGCCAGCAGCTTAACCTACGGACCCTACGAGCAGTACTTC. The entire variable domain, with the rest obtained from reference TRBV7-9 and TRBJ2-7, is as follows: DTGVSQNPRHKITKRGQNVTFRCDPISEHNRLYWYRQTLGQGPEFLTYFQNEAQLEKSRLLSDRFSAERPKGSFSTLEIQRTEQGDSAMYLCASSLTYGPYEQYFGPGTRLTVT.

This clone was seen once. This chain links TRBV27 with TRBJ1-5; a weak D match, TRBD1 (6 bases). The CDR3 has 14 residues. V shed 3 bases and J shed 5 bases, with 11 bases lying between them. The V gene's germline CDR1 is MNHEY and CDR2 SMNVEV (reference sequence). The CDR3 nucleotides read TGTGCCAGCAGTTTGGTAGGGGGTTATCAGCCCCAGCATTTT. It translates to CASSLVGGYQPQHF.

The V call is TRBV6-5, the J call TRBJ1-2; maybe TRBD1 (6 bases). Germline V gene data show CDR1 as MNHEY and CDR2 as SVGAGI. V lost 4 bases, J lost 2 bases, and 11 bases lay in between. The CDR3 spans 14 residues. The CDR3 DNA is TGTGCCAGCAGTTGGACAGTTGGAAACTATGGCTACACCTTC. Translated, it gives CASSWTVGNYGYTF.

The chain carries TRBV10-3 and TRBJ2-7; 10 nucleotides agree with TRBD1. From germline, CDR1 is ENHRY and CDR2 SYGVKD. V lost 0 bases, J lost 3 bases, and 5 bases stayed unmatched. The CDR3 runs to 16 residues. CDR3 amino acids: CAISESGGQGFYEQYF. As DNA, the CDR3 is TGTGCCATCAGTGAGTCCGGGGGACAGGGGTTCTACGAGCAGTACTTC.